A single sample gave rise to the 10 T cell receptor beta chains below, sequenced in a study of regulatory dendritic cells for organ transplantation. Allogeneic regulatory or mature dendritic cells were co-cultured for 5 days with CFSE-labeled sorted T cells at 1:10. Clones were read by immunoSEQ multiplex PCR, and TCRdb kept only the in-frame ones, dropping some. The sample comprises 9,500 to 15,000 clones, more than 75% of which are singletons, and about 1.1% rests with the top ten. Their antigen targets remain unknown. The specimen was naive CD8+ T cells from blood cultured with regulatory dendritic cells. Noted subset: CD45RA+ naive T cells. Every receptor here comes from a human donor in good health.

The chain uses TRBV6-5 and TRBJ2-2; D uncertain. CDR1 MNHEY and CDR2 SVGAGI come from the germline V gene. Between the trimmed V and J ends, which lost 6 bases and 5 bases, there was a span of 10 bases. The CDR3 spans 13 residues. DNA for the CDR3: TGTGCCAGCAGCTCATACCGGACCGGGGAGCTGTTTTTT. Translated, it gives CASSSYRTGELFF.

This chain links TRBV4-1 with TRBJ2-7; D is ambiguous. The CDR3 has 16 amino acids. Trimming took off 1 base at V and 2 bases at J, with 15 bases between the two ends. Germline CDR1 reads MGHRA; CDR2 reads YSYEKL. The CDR3 spells CASSQAAQAETYEQYF. The CDR3 region has the DNA TGCGCCAGCAGCCAAGCAGCGCAAGCAGAAACCTACGAGCAGTACTTC.

CDR3 sequence (DNA): TGTGCCAGCAGTGAAGGGGGGGCTCTAGCGGGGGTATCCCCCTCCTACAATGAGCAGTTCTTC. It is translated as CASSEGGALAGVSPSYNEQFF. J is TRBJ2-1 and V is TRBV2, with TRBD2 matching 10 bases. CDR3 size: 21 residues. Trimming at V came to 1 base and at J to 0 bases, leaving 15 bases not matched to a gene. Germline lookup yields CDR1 SNHLY and CDR2 FYNNEI.

The V gene is TRBV4-1, the J gene TRBJ2-5, with D perhaps TRBD2 (5 bases). Trimming cost V 4 bases and J 0 bases, with 12 bases left between them. The CDR3 has 15 amino acids. Germline assignment: CDR1 MGHRA and CDR2 YSYEKL. The CDR3, as DNA: TGCGCCAGCAGCCCCCTCGGCGGGTACCAAGAGACCCAGTACTTC. This gives the protein CASSPLGGYQETQYF.

Written as DNA, the CDR3 is TGTGCCAGCAGCTTAGAACTCTATAGCCCTTTCTACGAGCAGTACTTC. Translation gives CASSLELYSPFYEQYF. V and J are TRBV11-2 and TRBJ2-7; D is uncertain. This CDR3 contains 16 residues. CDR1 and CDR2 from the germline V gene are SGHAT and FQNNGV. Trimming left V 0 bases short and J 3 bases short, with 15 bases between.

V usage is TRBV6-1 and J usage is TRBJ1-5; D is uncertain. Trimming removed 1 base at V and 4 bases at J, with 11 bases between. Germline V gene data show CDR1 as MNHNS and CDR2 as SASEGT. This CDR3 region has 15 residues. CDR3 DNA: TGTGCCAGCAGTGAAGATTTTACAGAGAATCAGCCCCAGCATTTT. Translating it yields CASSEDFTENQPQHF.

This chain uses TRBV19 with TRBJ1-2; 11 nucleotides line up with TRBD1. Germline V gene sequence: CDR1 LNHDA, CDR2 SQIVND (reference sequence). This CDR3 is built from 17 residues. Trimming cost V 4 bases and J 1 base; bases outside gene matches: 8. DNA of the CDR3: TGTGCCAGTAGTACTACCAGGGACAGGGGGGATAACTATGGCTACACCTTC. It encodes CASSTTRDRGDNYGYTF.

This chain uses TRBV5-6 with TRBJ2-1; D perhaps matches TRBD1 (5 bases). V lost 0 bases, J lost 7 bases, and 8 bases lay in between. Germline-derived CDR1 and CDR2 are SGHDT and YYEEEE. This CDR3 comprises 13 residues. CDR3 DNA sequence: TGTGCCAGCAGCTTGGAACAGGATAATGAGCAGTTCTTC. Protein product: CASSLEQDNEQFF.

The rearrangement joins TRBV6-4 to TRBJ2-3; no clear D. Trimming pared 3 bases from V and 4 bases from J, leaving 14 bases between. Germline V gene sequence: CDR1 MRHNA, CDR2 SNTAGT. The CDR3 is 15 residues long. The CDR3 region is CASSEHYRPADTQYF. In nucleotides, the CDR3 is TGTGCCAGCAGTGAGCACTACCGGCCGGCAGATACGCAGTATTTT.

The CDR3 loop is CASSDSPAGYNEQFF. Written as DNA, the CDR3 is TGTGCCAGCAGTGACTCCCCAGCGGGGTACAATGAGCAGTTCTTC. This chain connects TRBV6-4 to TRBJ2-1; 7 positions agree with TRBD2. V lost 0 bases to trimming and J lost 4 bases; unmatched junction nucleotides: 3. From germline, CDR1 is MRHNA and CDR2 SNTAGT. This CDR3 spans 15 amino acids.